The clone carrying this TCR beta chain was seen a few times. Germline CDR1 and CDR2: DFQATT and SNEGSKA (reference sequence). This CDR3 comprises 15 residues. V lost 0 bases to trimming and J lost 2 bases, with 13 bases between them. One entry per CDR3 protein results from TCRdb running MiXCR on the 5' RACE reads. The sample shows tens of thousands of distinct CDR3 sequences, around 8.5% of them seen only once. These data belong to a study of early T cells in non-severe SARS-CoV-2 infection. The clonotype was recovered from an adult who was a healthcare worker with PCR-confirmed SARS-CoV-2 infection or an uninfected control (not recorded which). The chain uses TRBV20-1 and TRBJ2-5; maybe TRBD2 (6 bases). Input material: whole blood. The CDR3 DNA reads as TGCAGTGCTAGAGATCTTGGCGGGGATCAAGAGACCCAGTACTTC. Its translation: CSARDLGGDQETQYF.